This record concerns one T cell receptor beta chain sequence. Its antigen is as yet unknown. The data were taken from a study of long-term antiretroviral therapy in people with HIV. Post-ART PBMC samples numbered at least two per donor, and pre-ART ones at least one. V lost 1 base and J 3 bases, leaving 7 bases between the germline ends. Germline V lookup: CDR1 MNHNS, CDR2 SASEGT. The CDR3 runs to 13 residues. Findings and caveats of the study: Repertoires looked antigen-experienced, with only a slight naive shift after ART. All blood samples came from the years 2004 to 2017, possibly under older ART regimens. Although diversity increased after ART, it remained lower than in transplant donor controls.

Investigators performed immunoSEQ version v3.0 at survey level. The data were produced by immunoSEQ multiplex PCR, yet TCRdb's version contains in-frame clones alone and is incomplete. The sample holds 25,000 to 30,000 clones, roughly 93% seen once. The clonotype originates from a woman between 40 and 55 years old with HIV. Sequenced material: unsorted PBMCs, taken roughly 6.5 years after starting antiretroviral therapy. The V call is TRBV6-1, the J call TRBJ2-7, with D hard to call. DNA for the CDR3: TGTGCCAGCAGTGAAGTCCCAGTCTACGAGCAGTACTTC. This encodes CASSEVPVYEQYF.